A selection of T cell receptor beta chains follows, all from one sample in a study of B cell selection in AIRE deficiency. Clones were sequenced by immunoSEQ multiplex PCR, and TCRdb holds only the in-frame ones, with some missing. Of tens of thousands of clones detected, around 93% appear once; the ten largest clones hold around 2%. Sequenced sample: Tregs sorted from PBMCs. The receptors originated from a human donor with AIRE deficiency. The CDR3 runs from the conserved cysteine through the conserved F or W. Fields, in order: V gene, D gene, clone size, J gene, CDR3 protein, CDR3 DNA. D genes are given only for firm matches. Expanded clones are given a class, and other clones once, few, many or no size at all.

TRBV27	-	-	TRBJ1-6	CASSFDYRDPLHF	TGTGCCAGCAGTTTCGATTACCGGGACCCCCTCCACTTT
TRBV4-3	TRBD2	-	TRBJ2-1	CASSRRAAGASGRGEQFF	TGCGCCAGCAGCCGGAGGGCAGCGGGAGCGTCGGGGCGAGGTGAGCAGTTCTTC
TRBV7-2	-	-	TRBJ2-7	CASSPMRGEQYF	TGTGCCAGCAGCCCCATGAGGGGCGAGCAGTACTTC
TRBV5-4	-	-	TRBJ1-2	CASSTQGYGYTF	TGTGCCAGCAGCACGCAGGGCTATGGCTACACCTTC
TRBV9	TRBD2	few	TRBJ2-7	CASSVHGTSGYEQYF	TGTGCCAGCAGCGTACACGGGACTAGCGGTTACGAGCAGTACTTC
TRBV19	-	-	TRBJ1-5	CASSTTGWGQPQHF	TGTGCCAGTAGTACAACAGGGTGGGGCCAGCCCCAGCATTTT
TRBV15	TRBD2	once	TRBJ2-1	CATSFGLAGGINEQFF	TGTGCCACCAGCTTCGGACTAGCGGGAGGGATAAATGAGCAGTTCTTC
TRBV20-1	-	-	TRBJ2-5	CSASSETQYF	TGCAGTGCTAGTTCCGAGACCCAGTACTTC
TRBV9	TRBD2	once	TRBJ2-1	CASSVELLAGVGEQFF	TGTGCCAGCAGCGTAGAGTTGCTAGCGGGAGTAGGTGAGCAGTTCTTC
TRBV28	-	-	TRBJ2-3	CASNQAGGGRTDTQYF	TGTGCCAGCAACCAAGCAGGTGGGGGGCGAACAGATACGCAGTATTTT
TRBV5-1	TRBD1	-	TRBJ1-2	CASSLEGAYGYTF	TGCGCCAGCAGCTTAGAGGGGGCCTATGGCTACACCTTC
TRBV5-5	-	-	TRBJ2-5	CASSPGVQLQETQYF	TGTGCCAGCAGCCCGGGGGTTCAGCTCCAAGAGACCCAGTACTTC
TRBV7-2	-	-	TRBJ1-2	CASSSGEGYGYTF	TGTGCCAGCAGCTCAGGGGAGGGATATGGCTACACCTTC
TRBV5-6	-	once	TRBJ2-3	CASSFVGGRLTDTQYF	TGTGCCAGCAGCTTCGTAGGGGGGCGACTCACAGATACGCAGTATTTT
TRBV7-2	TRBD2	-	TRBJ2-7	CASRRTSGGGYEQYF	TGTGCCAGCAGGCGAACTAGCGGGGGCGGGTACGAGCAGTACTTC
TRBV7-3	-	-	TRBJ2-1	CASSPRPGSYNEQFF	TGTGCCAGCAGCCCGAGGCCCGGCTCCTACAATGAGCAGTTCTTC
TRBV11-2	-	-	TRBJ2-7	CASSPLGYEQYF	TGTGCCAGCAGCCCCCTGGGATACGAGCAGTACTTC
TRBV2	-	-	TRBJ1-6	CASSAAGANSPLHF	TGTGCCAGCAGCGCGGCAGGGGCTAATTCACCCCTCCACTTT
TRBV7-2	TRBD2	-	TRBJ2-1	CASSSQRLAGKNEQFF	TGTGCCAGCAGCTCCCAGAGACTAGCGGGAAAGAATGAGCAGTTCTTC
TRBV7-3	TRBD2	-	TRBJ2-7	CASSLRTSGRAYEQYF	TGTGCCAGCAGCTTAAGGACGAGCGGGAGGGCCTACGAGCAGTACTTC
TRBV15	-	-	TRBJ1-6	CAAGEKSPLHF	TGTGCCGCGGGGGAGAAGTCACCCCTCCACTTT
TRBV18	-	-	TRBJ1-1	CASSPREKTEAFF	TGTGCCAGCTCACCTCGGGAGAAGACTGAAGCTTTCTTT
TRBV28	TRBD2	-	TRBJ2-5	CASSTGLAEFGIQETQYF	TGTGCCAGCAGTACGGGACTAGCGGAATTTGGCATCCAAGAGACCCAGTACTTC
TRBV4-1	-	-	TRBJ1-3	CASSRAGGVRNTIYF	TGCGCCAGCAGCCGGGCGGGGGGTGTTCGGAACACCATATATTTT
TRBV11-3	TRBD2	-	TRBJ2-1	CASSFKSGGGVSYNEQFF	TGTGCCAGCAGCTTCAAATCTGGGGGGGGAGTAAGCTACAATGAGCAGTTCTTC
TRBV28	-	-	TRBJ2-7	CASSLTGTYEQYF	TGTGCCAGCAGCCTGACAGGAACCTACGAGCAGTACTTC
TRBV19	-	-	TRBJ2-1	CASSNPGTPPGLNEQFF	TGTGCCAGTAGTAACCCTGGTACCCCCCCGGGACTCAATGAGCAGTTCTTC
TRBV11-2	-	-	TRBJ1-2	CASSLASAFDGYTF	TGTGCCAGCAGCTTAGCATCAGCTTTCGATGGCTACACCTTC
TRBV6-6	-	-	TRBJ1-6	CASSYRLGARSSPLHF	TGTGCCAGCAGTTACCGACTGGGGGCCCGGAGTTCACCCCTCCACTTT
TRBV6-5	-	-	TRBJ1-3	CASRPTYGGNTIYF	TGTGCCAGCAGACCCACATATGGCGGAAACACCATATATTTT
TRBV11-2	-	once	TRBJ1-5	CASSEGRFSNQPQHF	TGTGCCAGCAGCGAGGGACGGTTTAGCAATCAGCCCCAGCATTTT
TRBV28	-	-	TRBJ2-7	CASSLTTGTPAEQYF	TGTGCCAGCAGTTTAACGACCGGGACGCCTGCCGAGCAGTACTTC
TRBV7-9	-	once	TRBJ1-2	CASSPLANYGYTF	TGTGCCAGCAGCCCCCTAGCAAACTATGGCTACACCTTC
TRBV15	TRBD1	-	TRBJ2-7	CATSRDPVDRGFYEQYF	TGTGCCACCAGCAGGGACCCGGTGGACAGGGGGTTCTACGAGCAGTACTTC
TRBV6-4	-	once	TRBJ2-3	CASSAYRGDTQYF	TGTGCCAGCAGTGCGTATCGAGGGGATACGCAGTATTTT
TRBV7-9	-	-	TRBJ2-3	CASTTTRGTDTQYF	TGTGCCAGCACAACCACGAGGGGCACAGATACGCAGTATTTT
TRBV6-5	-	-	TRBJ2-2	CASSRLDGELFF	TGTGCCAGCAGTCGCCTTGACGGGGAGCTGTTTTTT
TRBV30	-	-	TRBJ2-4	CAWSWQGLAKNIQYF	TGTGCCTGGAGTTGGCAGGGCCTAGCCAAAAACATTCAGTACTTC
TRBV28	TRBD2	few	TRBJ2-7	CASSGQGLAVSYEQYF	TGTGCCAGCAGTGGCCAGGGACTAGCAGTTTCCTACGAGCAGTACTTC
TRBV13	TRBD2	-	TRBJ2-2	CASSGRLAGGNTGELFF	TGTGCCAGCAGCGGCCGTCTAGCGGGAGGGAACACCGGGGAGCTGTTTTTT
TRBV28	-	-	TRBJ1-2	CASSLAGGQGTQGLYGYTF	TGTGCCAGCAGTTTAGCGGGCGGACAAGGGACCCAGGGGCTATATGGCTACACCTTC
TRBV5-4	TRBD2	-	TRBJ2-7	CASSPPGTSSLYEQYF	TGTGCCAGCAGCCCCCCCGGGACTAGCAGTCTATACGAGCAGTACTTC
TRBV5-8	-	-	TRBJ1-4	CASSFHEKLFF	TGTGCCAGCAGCTTCCATGAAAAACTGTTTTTT
TRBV6-6	-	-	TRBJ1-5	CASSYLGQGNQPQHF	TGTGCCAGCAGTTATTTAGGGCAGGGGAATCAGCCCCAGCATTTT
TRBV7-2	TRBD1	-	TRBJ2-7	CASSWGQGVYEQYF	TGTGCCAGCAGCTGGGGACAGGGGGTCTACGAGCAGTACTTC
TRBV4-2	-	-	TRBJ1-1	CASSQEGGEAFF	TGTGCCAGCAGCCAAGAGGGGGGGGAAGCTTTCTTT
TRBV9	-	-	TRBJ2-3	CASSTSPGTDTQYF	TGTGCCAGCAGTACTAGCCCGGGTACAGATACGCAGTATTTT
TRBV29-1	TRBD2	few	TRBJ2-3	CSAEGGLAYTDTQYF	TGCAGCGCTGAGGGAGGACTAGCGTACACAGATACGCAGTATTTT
TRBV7-2	TRBD1	-	TRBJ1-2	CASSWTGHYGYTF	TGTGCCAGCAGTTGGACAGGTCACTATGGCTACACCTTC
TRBV29-1	-	-	TRBJ2-7	CSVGVLDATYEQYF	TGCAGCGTTGGTGTTTTGGACGCCACCTACGAGCAGTACTTC
TRBV5-1	-	-	TRBJ2-3	CASSLTERSTDTQYF	TGCGCCAGCAGCTTGACAGAACGTAGCACAGATACGCAGTATTTT